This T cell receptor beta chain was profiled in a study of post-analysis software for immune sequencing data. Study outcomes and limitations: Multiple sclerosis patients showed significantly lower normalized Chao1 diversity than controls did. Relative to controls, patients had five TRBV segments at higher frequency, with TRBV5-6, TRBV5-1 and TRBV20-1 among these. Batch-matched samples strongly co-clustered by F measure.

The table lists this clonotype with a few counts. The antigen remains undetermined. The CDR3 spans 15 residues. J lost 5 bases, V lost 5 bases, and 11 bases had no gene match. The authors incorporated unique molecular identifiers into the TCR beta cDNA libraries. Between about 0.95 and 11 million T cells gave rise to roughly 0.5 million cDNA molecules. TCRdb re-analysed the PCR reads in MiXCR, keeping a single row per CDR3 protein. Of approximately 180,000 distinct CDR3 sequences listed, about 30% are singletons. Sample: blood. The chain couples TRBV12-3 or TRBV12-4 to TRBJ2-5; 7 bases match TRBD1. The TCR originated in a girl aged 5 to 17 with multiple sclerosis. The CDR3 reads CASSPDRVRGETQYF. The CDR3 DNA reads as TGTGCCAGCAGTCCCGACAGGGTGAGAGGGGAGACCCAGTACTTC.